This T cell receptor beta chain came from a study of shared clonotypes between healthy human individuals. Study observations and caveats: Despite large depth, sorted-subset datasets appeared incompletely sequenced.

Here immunoSEQ multiplex PCR was the method, and the copy in TCRdb shows in-frame clones only, minus some. Here the sample spans about 590,000 clones, nearly 97% being singletons. About this clone: Its antigen remains unknown.

Naive CD8 isolation took CD45RO-negative cells positively selected for CCR7 and excluded terminally differentiated effector memory CD45RA+ cells. The sequence was collected from a woman aged 25 to 45 in good health. Source material: naive CD8+ T cells sorted from blood.

The CDR3 sequence: CASSEGTSGLMAQYF. The CDR3 region has the DNA TGTGCCAGCAGTGAAGGGACTAGCGGTCTCATGGCCCAGTACTTC. V and J are TRBV2 and TRBJ2-5; the match to TRBD2 covers 10 bases. This CDR3 spans 15 amino acids. The V gene's germline CDR1 is SNHLY and CDR2 FYNNEI. With 1 base clipped from V and 9 bases from J, the junction kept 8 bases outside the gene matches.